Listed here are 13 T cell receptor beta chains from one sample, sequenced in a study of blood T cell repertoires in COVID-19. The repertoire was sequenced with immunoSEQ multiplex PCR; TCRdb's copy has only in-frame clones and lacks some. The profile shows over 200,000 clones, about 80% of them singletons. Sequences were obtained from peripheral blood. These receptors all stem from a woman of 80 years or more with acute or convalescent COVID-19.

This sequence joins TRBV5-6 and TRBJ1-3; the match to TRBD1 covers 7 bases. CDR1 and CDR2 (germline): SGHDT, YYEEEE. The CDR3 consists of 14 residues. V gave up 3 bases and J gave up 4 bases; unmatched junction bases: 4. The CDR3 DNA reads TGTGCCAGCAGCTGGGGACAGACCGGAAACACCATATATTTT. Translation gives CASSWGQTGNTIYF.

This clone has only one observation. The chain combines TRBV11-2 with TRBJ2-5; 7 bases line up with TRBD1. CDR3 length equals 13 residues. With 6 bases clipped from V and 5 bases from J, the junction kept 6 bases outside the gene matches. Germline CDR1 SGHAT, CDR2 FQNNGV. The CDR3 region is CASSRPGQETQYF. The CDR3 bases are TGTGCCAGCAGTAGGCCGGGACAGGAGACCCAGTACTTC.

The chain employs TRBV2 and TRBJ2-7; TRBD2 matches at 7 bases. This CDR3 is 16 amino acids long. Trimming removed 5 bases from V and 3 bases from J; junction bases left unmatched: 13. Germline-derived CDR1 and CDR2 are SNHLY and FYNNEI. This CDR3 reads CASSPPRGGENYEQYF. DNA for the CDR3: TGTGCCAGCAGTCCCCCGAGGGGAGGGGAAAACTACGAGCAGTACTTC. Full variable domain (rest looked up from reference TRBV2 and TRBJ2-7): EPEVTQTPSHQVTQMGQEVILRCVPISNHLYFYWYRQILGQKVEFLVSFYNNEISEKSEIFDDQFSVERPDGSNFTLKIRSTKLEDSAMYFCASSPPRGGENYEQYFGPGTRLTVT.

The chain recombines TRBV12-3 or TRBV12-4 with TRBJ1-4; maybe TRBD1 (6 bases). Trimming shortened V by 3 bases and J by 7 bases, and 9 bases separated the two germline ends. The CDR3 loop spans 13 amino acids. CDR3 DNA sequence: TGTGCCAGCAGTTTGACAGGCCGTGAAAAACTGTTTTTT. Residues: CASSLTGREKLFF.

This clone turned up a few times. V gene TRBV7-9 combines with J gene TRBJ1-2, with D unclear. V was clipped by 7 bases and J by 4 bases, with 16 bases between them. The CDR3 is made up of 14 amino acids. Germline V gene sequence: CDR1 SEHNR, CDR2 FQNEAQ (reference sequence). The CDR3 loop is CASTSQTDFYGYTF. DNA of the CDR3: TGTGCCAGCACCTCACAAACAGATTTCTATGGCTACACCTTC.

The rearrangement uses TRBV10-3 and TRBJ2-3; 12 bases agree with TRBD1. The germline gives CDR1 ENHRY, CDR2 SYGVKD. With 2 bases clipped from V and 2 bases from J, the junction kept 2 bases outside the gene matches. The CDR3 is 16 amino acids. The CDR3 DNA reads TGTGCCATCAGTGAGCCGGGACAGGGGGCCACAGATACGCAGTATTTT. Protein product: CAISEPGQGATDTQYF.

The rearrangement links TRBV23-1 to TRBJ2-7; D might be TRBD1 (6 bases). TRBV23-1 is an ORF for which the function is uncertain. This CDR3 spans 15 amino acids. Trimming took 4 bases from V and 4 from J, leaving 17 bases between them. CDR3 DNA sequence: TGCGCCAGCAGTCGGGGGCATCGGGGCGTTTACGAGCAGTACTTC. Its translation is CASSRGHRGVYEQYF.

The rearrangement joins TRBV18 to TRBJ2-2; 7 bases fit TRBD1. V trimming: 3 bases; J trimming: 4 bases; junction bases outside the gene matches: 5. Per the germline V gene, CDR1 is KGHSH and CDR2 is LQKENI. CDR3 length: 15 residues. The CDR3, as DNA: TGTGCCAGCTCACCCACGACAGGGATCACCGGGGAGCTGTTTTTT. It yields the protein CASSPTTGITGELFF.

V is TRBV19 and J is TRBJ1-2, with D unresolved. This CDR3 contains 15 residues. Trimming took off 6 bases at V and 4 bases at J, with 18 bases between the two ends. CDR1 is LNHDA and CDR2 is SQIVND in the germline V gene (reference sequence). The CDR3: CASRVGGDLGYGYTF. CDR3 in DNA: TGTGCCAGTAGGGTCGGCGGGGATCTGGGCTATGGCTACACCTTC.

V gene TRBV3-1 (or the pseudogene TRBV3-2) combines with J gene TRBJ2-1; 7 bases are shared with TRBD2. J lost 4 bases, V lost 5 bases, and 8 bases had no gene match. This CDR3 has 15 residues. CDR1 LGHDT and CDR2 YNNKEL come from the germline V gene (reference sequence). The chain's CDR3 is CASSAGASGYNEQFF. The CDR3 region has the DNA TGTGCCAGCAGCGCGGGCGCTAGCGGATACAATGAGCAGTTCTTC.

The DNA of the CDR3 is TGTGCCAGCAGAGCGGACAGGGCATGGGTCTACGAGCAGTACTTC. Residues: CASRADRAWVYEQYF. The V gene is TRBV2, the J gene TRBJ2-7, with 8 bases identical to TRBD1. There are 15 residues in the CDR3. The germline V gene has CDR1 SNHLY and CDR2 FYNNEI. V shed 6 bases and J 3 bases; nucleotides not matched to a gene: 10.

The rearrangement joins TRBV6-5 to TRBJ1-2, with 10 bases identical to TRBD1. Germline V gene data show CDR1 as MNHEY and CDR2 as SVGAGI. CDR3 length: 14 residues. Trimming at V came to 6 bases and at J to 3 bases, leaving 4 bases not matched to a gene. In DNA, the CDR3 is TGTGCCAGCAGCCTCGGGACAGGGGACTATGGCTACACCTTC. It codes for CASSLGTGDYGYTF.

The J gene is TRBJ2-2, the V gene TRBV5-4; the match to TRBD2 covers 8 bases. This CDR3 contains 16 residues. Per germline, CDR1 SGHNT and CDR2 YYREEE (reference sequence). The ends lost 3 bases at V and 3 bases at J; junction bases unmatched: 7. Here the CDR3 reads CASSSGGKRHTGELFF. As DNA, the CDR3 is TGTGCCAGCAGCTCGGGGGGGAAGCGGCACACCGGGGAGCTGTTTTTT.